This T cell receptor beta chain was captured by sequencing in a study of graft-versus-host responses after intestinal transplantation. General study results and limits: Allografts of patients with graft-donor T cell macrochimerism showed high graft-versus-host to host-versus-graft clone ratios. Recipient marrow showed GvH clones, some seen first in ileum or blood.

The CDR3 totals 18 residues. The V segment lost 0 bases and the J segment 4 bases; nucleotides outside the gene matches: 12. CDR1 MGHRA and CDR2 YSYEKL come from the germline V gene. Irradiated, violet-dye-labeled stimulators (approximately 200,000) were plated alongside approximately 200,000 CFSE-labeled responders. The data were produced by immunoSEQ multiplex PCR, yet TCRdb's version contains in-frame clones alone and is incomplete. Of 15,000 to 20,000 clones listed, around two fifths are singletons. Material: alloreactive CD8+ T cells from a mixed lymphocyte reaction culture, obtained before intestinal transplant. Subset noted: CFSE-low proliferating T cells sorted from approximately six-day pre-transplant mixed lymphocyte reaction (GvH or HvG direction). The chain employs TRBV4-1 and TRBJ2-7; 10 bases align to TRBD2. The TCR originated in a human patient who received an intestinal transplant. CDR3 protein: CASSQDPWRAGGFYEQYF. CDR3 sequence (DNA): TGCGCCAGCAGCCAAGATCCGTGGCGAGCGGGAGGGTTTTACGAGCAGTACTTC.